The 8 T cell receptor beta chains below all came from one sample that was sequenced in a study of spatial heterogeneity in lung cancer. TCRdb processed the 5' RACE reads anew with MiXCR; each CDR3 protein has one entry. The sample carries about 48,000 distinct CDR3 sequences, 5.3% recorded once. This sample's time point: sample taken at primary tumor resection. The sample was PBMCs, taken at surgery. These receptors all come from a male donor with early-stage non-small cell lung cancer.

This clonotype showed up just a few times. The gene calls are TRBV6-1 and TRBJ2-3; no reliable D call. Trimming cost V 6 bases and J 2 bases, with 15 bases left between them. The CDR3 has 15 residues. Germline CDR1 and CDR2: MNHNS and SASEGT. The CDR3 sequence is CASSPTGGLTDTQYF. The CDR3 coding sequence is TGTGCCAGCAGCCCCACGGGCGGCCTCACAGATACGCAGTATTTT.

Ten or more counts support this clonotype. This rearrangement joins TRBV18 to TRBJ2-3; 9 nucleotides agree with TRBD1. Trimming cost V 6 bases and J 3 bases; bases outside gene matches: 10. Germline V gene lookup returns CDR1 KGHSH and CDR2 LQKENI. This CDR3 region has 16 residues. CDR3 loop: CASSPDYRGLTDTQYF. The CDR3 DNA reads as TGTGCCAGCTCGCCAGACTACAGGGGGCTAACAGATACGCAGTATTTT.

This clonotype was observed at least ten times. The CDR3 DNA follows: TGCGCCAGCAGCCAAGAGAGGACAGATACGCAGTATTTT. Protein product: CASSQERTDTQYF. This chain joins TRBV4-3 and TRBJ2-3; D remains unclear. The CDR3 totals 13 residues. Trimming stripped 0 bases from V and 3 bases from J, with 4 bases between. The germline V gene encodes CDR1 LGHNA and CDR2 YSLEER.

By share, this clonotype counts as medium-sized (0.01 to 0.1%). The chain recombines TRBV28 with TRBJ2-3; 9 bases match TRBD2. Germline loops: CDR1 MDHEN, CDR2 SYDVKM. The CDR3 extends over 15 amino acids. Losses at the gene ends were 6 bases for V and 4 bases for J; bases not matched to a gene: 8. This CDR3 is CASSLSGSGADTQYF. CDR3 sequence (DNA): TGTGCCAGCAGCCTTAGCGGGAGCGGGGCAGATACGCAGTATTTT.

This clonotype was seen repeatedly, ten times or more. V gene TRBV5-5 combines with J gene TRBJ1-3, with D hard to call. Germline lookup yields CDR1 SGHKS and CDR2 YYEKEE (reference sequence). Trimming took 0 bases from V and 3 from J, leaving 4 bases between them. The CDR3 length is 13 residues. In DNA form, the CDR3 reads TGTGCCAGCAGCTTGGCCCTTGGAAACACCATATATTTT. Translated, it gives CASSLALGNTIYF.

In this sample, this clonotype turned up many times. The chain links TRBV5-1 to TRBJ2-3; TRBD1 matches at 7 bases. CDR3 length: 17 amino acids. Trimming removed 4 bases from V and 6 bases from J; junction bases left unmatched: 17. Per germline, CDR1 SGHRS and CDR2 YFSETQ. The DNA of the CDR3 is TGCGCCAGCAGCAAACACCGGGACAGCCAAAAAGGGGATACGCAGTATTTT. Protein sequence: CASSKHRDSQKGDTQYF.

This clonotype appeared many times. This chain connects TRBV7-9 to TRBJ2-1, with 10 bases aligning to TRBD2. The CDR3 consists of 15 residues. In germline, CDR1 is SEHNR, CDR2 FQNEAQ (reference sequence). V was pared by 5 bases and J by 1 base, with 2 bases of the junction left unmatched. The CDR3 here is CASSRTSGSYNEQFF. CDR3 bases: TGTGCCAGCAGCCGGACTAGCGGTTCCTACAATGAGCAGTTCTTC.

Many counts were recorded for this clonotype. The rearrangement links TRBV4-1 to TRBJ2-7; 10 bases agree with TRBD2. This CDR3 region has 16 residues. Trimming at V came to 0 bases and at J to 0 bases, leaving 2 bases not matched to a gene. Looked up from germline, CDR1 is MGHRA and CDR2 is YSYEKL. In nucleotides, the CDR3 is TGCGCCAGCAGCCAAGAACTAGCGGGGTCCTCCTACGAGCAGTACTTC. Translation: CASSQELAGSSYEQYF.